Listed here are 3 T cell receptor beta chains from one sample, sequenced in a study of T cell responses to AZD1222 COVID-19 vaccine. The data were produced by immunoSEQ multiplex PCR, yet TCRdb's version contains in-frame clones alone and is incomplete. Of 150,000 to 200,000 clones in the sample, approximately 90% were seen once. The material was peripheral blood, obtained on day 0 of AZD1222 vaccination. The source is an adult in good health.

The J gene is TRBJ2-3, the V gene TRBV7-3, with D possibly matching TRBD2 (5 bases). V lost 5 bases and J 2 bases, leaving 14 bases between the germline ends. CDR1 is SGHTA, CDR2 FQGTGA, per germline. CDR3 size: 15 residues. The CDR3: CASSRSGEDTDTQYF. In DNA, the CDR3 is TGTGCCAGCAGCCGAAGCGGAGAGGACACAGATACGCAGTATTTT.

CDR3 sequence (DNA): TGTGCCTCAGATGGCGGCGAGCAGTACTTC. Its translation is CASDGGEQYF. V and J are TRBV2 and TRBJ2-7, with D hard to call. There are 10 residues in the CDR3. Germline V gene lookup returns CDR1 SNHLY and CDR2 FYNNEI. V lost 11 bases, J lost 6 bases, and 11 bases lay in between. Looking up the rest from reference TRBV2 and TRBJ2-7 gives the full variable domain: EPEVTQTPSHQVTQMGQEVILRCVPISNHLYFYWYRQILGQKVEFLVSFYNNEISEKSEIFDDQFSVERPDGSNFTLKIRSTKLEDSAMYFCASDGGEQYFGPGTRLTVT.

The CDR3: CASSSPGGADTIYF. For the CDR3, the DNA is TGTGCCAGCAGCTCCCCGGGCGGCGCGGACACCATATATTTT. The chain joins TRBV7-9 to TRBJ1-3, with D unclear. Germline V gives CDR1 SEHNR, CDR2 FQNEAQ (reference sequence). The CDR3 is 14 residues long. V lost 4 bases and J 8 bases, leaving 15 bases between the germline ends.